This entry describes one T cell receptor beta chain. As yet, its antigen is unknown. The data are from a study of response to subunit inactivated influenza vaccine. Overall study findings and caveats: With each seasonal influenza vaccination, the authors suggested, few new T cells are recruited.

The germline V and J ends were trimmed by 0 bases and 4 bases, with 13 bases remaining between them. The CDR3 sequence is 16 residues long. From germline, CDR1 is LGHNA and CDR2 YSLEER. TCRdb re-called the RT-PCR reads with MiXCR, one entry per CDR3 protein. The data contain hundreds of thousands of distinct CDR3 sequences, around 11% of them seen just once; the ten biggest clones take up roughly a tenth. The clonotype originates from a man aged 50 to 60 who received an inactivated influenza vaccine. The sample in question was PBMCs from blood, obtained on the day of vaccination. The rearrangement links TRBV4-3 to TRBJ2-1; D remains ambiguous. Here the CDR3 DNA reads TGCGCCAGCAGCCAAGATAAAAGCAGCCTTTACAATGAGCAGTTCTTC. Protein sequence: CASSQDKSSLYNEQFF.